The TCR beta chain under discussion was sequenced for a study of blood T cell repertoires in COVID-19. Germline V lookup: CDR1 SNHLY, CDR2 FYNNEI. Trimming took off 6 bases at V and 8 bases at J, with 19 bases between the two ends. The CDR3 covers 14 residues. The repertoire was sequenced with immunoSEQ multiplex PCR; TCRdb's copy has only in-frame clones and lacks some. The repertoire includes 300,000 to 400,000 clones, around 86% of them detected once, and roughly 4.2% sits in the top ten. The V call is TRBV2, the J call TRBJ1-2; D call uncertain. The sample was PBMCs or T cells enriched from blood (not recorded which). The sequence was obtained from a woman in her 40s with acute COVID-19. As DNA, the CDR3 is TGTGCCAGCAGCACCCAGACCCGGAGATCGGGCTACACCTTC. This codes for CASSTQTRRSGYTF. Full variable domain (outside the CDR3, taken from reference TRBV2 and TRBJ1-2): EPEVTQTPSHQVTQMGQEVILRCVPISNHLYFYWYRQILGQKVEFLVSFYNNEISEKSEIFDDQFSVERPDGSNFTLKIRSTKLEDSAMYFCASSTQTRRSGYTFGSGTRLTVV.